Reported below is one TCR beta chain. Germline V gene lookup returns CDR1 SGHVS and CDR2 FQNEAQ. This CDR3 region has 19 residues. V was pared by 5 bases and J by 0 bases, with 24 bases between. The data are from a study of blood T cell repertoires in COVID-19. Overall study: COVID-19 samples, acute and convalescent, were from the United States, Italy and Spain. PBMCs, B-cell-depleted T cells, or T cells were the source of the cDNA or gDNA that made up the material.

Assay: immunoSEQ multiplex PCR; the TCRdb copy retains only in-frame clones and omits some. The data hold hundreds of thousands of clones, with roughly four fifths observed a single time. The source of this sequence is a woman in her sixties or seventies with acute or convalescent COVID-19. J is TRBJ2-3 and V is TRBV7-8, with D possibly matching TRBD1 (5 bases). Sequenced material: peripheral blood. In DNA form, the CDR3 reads TGTGCCAGCAGCCGACAACCGAGACAGTTTTCGACTAGCACAGATACGCAGTATTTT. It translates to CASSRQPRQFSTSTDTQYF.